This section outlines one TCR beta chain sequence together with its context. The target antigen is unknown. The length of the CDR3 is 15 residues. V shed 1 base, J shed 7 bases, and the junction held 5 bases outside the gene matches. Germline loops: CDR1 LGHNA, CDR2 YSLEER. The record originates from a study of cytomegalovirus exposure and HLA in healthy donors. Study findings and constraints: The productive fraction for most TCR beta V segments was about 87% or about 30% in an earlier analysis. Analysis was carried out at a later point, and it linked a missense DCLRE1C variant to TCR beta V- and J-gene trimming.

Amplification used 60 Vbeta primers and 13 Jbeta primers. The authors' processing: A later analysis counted 65 million to 80 million unique TCR beta chains, about 10 million shared. Assay: immunoSEQ multiplex PCR; the TCRdb copy retains only in-frame clones and omits some. V, J and clone size are those of that table, while D and trimming were read from the DNA. Of around 94,000 clones listed, around 78% are singletons. Everyone who donated was a healthy bone marrow donor. V is TRBV4-3 and J is TRBJ1-4; 8 positions agree with TRBD1. Sequencing was done on a sample of PBMCs. The TCR sequence derives from a man aged 35-49 years in good health and CMV-seronegative. The CDR3 region has the DNA TGCGCCAGCAGCCAAGCAGGGGGCCAAGGTGAAAAACTGTTTTTT. This encodes CASSQAGGQGEKLFF.